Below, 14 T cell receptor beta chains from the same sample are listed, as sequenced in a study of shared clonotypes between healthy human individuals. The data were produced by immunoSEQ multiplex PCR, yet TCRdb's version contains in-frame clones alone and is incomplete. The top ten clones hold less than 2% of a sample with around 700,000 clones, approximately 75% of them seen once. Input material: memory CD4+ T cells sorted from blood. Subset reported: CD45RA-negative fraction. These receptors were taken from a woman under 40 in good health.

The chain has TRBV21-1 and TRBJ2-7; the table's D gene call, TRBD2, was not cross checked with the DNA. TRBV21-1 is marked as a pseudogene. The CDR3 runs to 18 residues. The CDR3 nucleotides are TGTGCCAGCAGCAAAGTGAACAGACGATCGACTAGGGCCTACGAGCAGTACTTC. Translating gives CASSKVNRRSTRAYEQYF.

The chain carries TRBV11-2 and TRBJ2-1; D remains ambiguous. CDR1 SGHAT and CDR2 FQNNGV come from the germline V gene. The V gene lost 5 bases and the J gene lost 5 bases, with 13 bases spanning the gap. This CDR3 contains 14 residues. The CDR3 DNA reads TGTGCCAGCAGCCAACCTCAAGATAACAATGAGCAGTTCTTC. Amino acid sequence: CASSQPQDNNEQFF.

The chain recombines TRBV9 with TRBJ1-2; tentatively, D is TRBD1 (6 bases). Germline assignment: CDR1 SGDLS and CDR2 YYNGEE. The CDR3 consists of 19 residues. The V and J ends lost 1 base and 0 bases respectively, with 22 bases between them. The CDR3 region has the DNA TGTGCCAGCAGCGTACCTGGGGGGGCCAGGGTACCCCCTAACTATGGCTACACCTTC. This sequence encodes CASSVPGGARVPPNYGYTF.

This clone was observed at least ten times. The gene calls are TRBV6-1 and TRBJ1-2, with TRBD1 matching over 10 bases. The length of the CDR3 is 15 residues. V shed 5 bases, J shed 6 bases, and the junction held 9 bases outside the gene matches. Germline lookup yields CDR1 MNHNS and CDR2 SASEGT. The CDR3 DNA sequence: TGTGCCAGCAGTTCTTCCGGACAGGGGGAGGATGGCTACACCTTC. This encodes CASSSSGQGEDGYTF.

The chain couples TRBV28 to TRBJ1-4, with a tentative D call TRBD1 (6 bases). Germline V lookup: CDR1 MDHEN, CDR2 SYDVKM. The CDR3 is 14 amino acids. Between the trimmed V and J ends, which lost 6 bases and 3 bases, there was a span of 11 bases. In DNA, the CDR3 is TGTGCCAGCAGACAGGGAAGGCCTAATGAAAAACTGTTTTTT. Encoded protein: CASRQGRPNEKLFF.

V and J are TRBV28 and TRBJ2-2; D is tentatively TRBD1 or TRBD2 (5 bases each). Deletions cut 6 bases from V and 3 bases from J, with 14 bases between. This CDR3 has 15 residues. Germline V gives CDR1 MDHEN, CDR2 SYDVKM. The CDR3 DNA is TGTGCCAGCAGGTCCCGGAAGGGACACACCGGGGAGCTGTTTTTT. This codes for CASRSRKGHTGELFF.

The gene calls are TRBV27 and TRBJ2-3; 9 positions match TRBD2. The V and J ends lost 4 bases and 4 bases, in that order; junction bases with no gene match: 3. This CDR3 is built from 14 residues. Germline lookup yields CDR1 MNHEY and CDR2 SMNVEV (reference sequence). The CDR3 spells CASSWTSVPDTQYF. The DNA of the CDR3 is TGTGCCAGCAGTTGGACTAGCGTCCCAGATACGCAGTATTTT.

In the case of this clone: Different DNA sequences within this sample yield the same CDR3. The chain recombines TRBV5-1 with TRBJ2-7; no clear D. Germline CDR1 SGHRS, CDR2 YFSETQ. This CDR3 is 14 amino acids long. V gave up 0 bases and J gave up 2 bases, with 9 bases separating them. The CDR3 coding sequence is TGCGCCAGCAGCTTGGTGGTCAGCCCCTACGAGCAGTACTTC. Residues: CASSLVVSPYEQYF.

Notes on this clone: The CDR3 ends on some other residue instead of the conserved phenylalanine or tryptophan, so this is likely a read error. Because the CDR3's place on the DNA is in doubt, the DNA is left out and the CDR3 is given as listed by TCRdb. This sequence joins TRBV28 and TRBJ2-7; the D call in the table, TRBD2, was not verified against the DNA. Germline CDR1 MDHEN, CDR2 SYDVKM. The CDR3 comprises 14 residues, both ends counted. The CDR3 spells CASRAGTSGSPSLL.

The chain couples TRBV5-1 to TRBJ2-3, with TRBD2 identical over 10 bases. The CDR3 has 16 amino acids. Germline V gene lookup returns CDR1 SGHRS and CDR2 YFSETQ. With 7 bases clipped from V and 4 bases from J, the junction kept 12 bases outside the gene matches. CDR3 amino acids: CASSAQAGGQSDTQYF. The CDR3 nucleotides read TGCGCCAGCTCAGCTCAAGCGGGAGGGCAATCAGATACGCAGTATTTT.

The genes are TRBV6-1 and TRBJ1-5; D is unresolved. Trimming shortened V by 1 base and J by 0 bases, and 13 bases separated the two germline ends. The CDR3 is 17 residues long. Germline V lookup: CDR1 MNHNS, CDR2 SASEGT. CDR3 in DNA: TGTGCCAGCAGTGAAGGTGCCGCGGTCTTTAGCAATCAGCCCCAGCATTTT. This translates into CASSEGAAVFSNQPQHF.

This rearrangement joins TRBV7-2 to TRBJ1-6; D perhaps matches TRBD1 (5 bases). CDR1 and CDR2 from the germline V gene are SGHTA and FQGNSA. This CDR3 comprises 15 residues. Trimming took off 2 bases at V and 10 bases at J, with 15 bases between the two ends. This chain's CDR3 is CASSLSRQPGSPLHF. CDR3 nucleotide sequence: TGTGCCAGCAGCTTATCCCGACAGCCTGGATCACCCCTCCACTTT.

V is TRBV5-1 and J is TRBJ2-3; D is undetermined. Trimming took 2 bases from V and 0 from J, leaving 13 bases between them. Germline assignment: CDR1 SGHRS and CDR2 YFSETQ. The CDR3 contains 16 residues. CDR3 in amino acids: CASSFGVTTSTDTQYF. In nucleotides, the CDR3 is TGCGCCAGCAGCTTTGGAGTAACGACTAGCACAGATACGCAGTATTTT. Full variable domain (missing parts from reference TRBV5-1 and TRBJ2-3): KAGVTQTPRYLIKTRGQQVTLSCSPISGHRSVSWYQQTPGQGLQFLFEYFSETQRNKGNFPGRFSGRQFSNSRSEMNVSTLELGDSALYLCASSFGVTTSTDTQYFGPGTRLTVL.

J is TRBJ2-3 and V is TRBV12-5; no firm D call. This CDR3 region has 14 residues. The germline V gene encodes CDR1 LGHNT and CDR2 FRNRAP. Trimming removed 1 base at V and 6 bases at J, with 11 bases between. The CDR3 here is CASGLGRGRDTQYF. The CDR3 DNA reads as TGTGCTAGTGGTTTGGGCCGCGGAAGGGATACGCAGTATTTT.